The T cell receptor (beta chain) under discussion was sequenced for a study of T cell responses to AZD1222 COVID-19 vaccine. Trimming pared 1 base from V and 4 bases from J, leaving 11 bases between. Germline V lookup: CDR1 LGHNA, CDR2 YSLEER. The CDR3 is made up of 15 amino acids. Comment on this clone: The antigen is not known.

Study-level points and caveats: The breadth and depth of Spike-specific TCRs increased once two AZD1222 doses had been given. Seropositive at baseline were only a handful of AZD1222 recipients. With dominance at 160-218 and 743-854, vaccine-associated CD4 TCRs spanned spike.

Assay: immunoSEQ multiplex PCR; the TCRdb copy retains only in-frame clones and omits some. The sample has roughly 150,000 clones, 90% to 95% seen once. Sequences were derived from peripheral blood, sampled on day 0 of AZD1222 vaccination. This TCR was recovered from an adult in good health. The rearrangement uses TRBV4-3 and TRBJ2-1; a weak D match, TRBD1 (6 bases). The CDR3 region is CASSQAGDQYNEQFF. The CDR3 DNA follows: TGCGCCAGCAGCCAAGCAGGGGACCAGTACAATGAGCAGTTCTTC.